This entry lists 8 T cell receptor beta chains sequenced from one sample in a study of tumor-infiltrating lymphocytes in primary liver carcinoma. They got blood RNA out of unsorted whole blood and also pulled out germline DNA. With around 520 ng total RNA as template and a constant-region primer, TCR beta cDNA was made. Library construction for TCR beta comprised three nested multiplex PCR rounds performed with slightly modified ARM-PCR. Both of the initial two PCR rounds ran for approximately 11 cycles and employed TRBV1-TRBV30 forward primers alongside a C-beta reverse primer. Using its own MiXCR run on the multiplex PCR reads, TCRdb lists one record per CDR3 protein. The sample has hundreds of thousands of distinct CDR3 sequences; around three fifths are singletons. The sequenced sample consisted of peripheral blood. The receptor source for this set is a woman aged 25-40 years with primary liver carcinoma and hepatitis B virus infection.

The rearrangement joins TRBV5-5 to TRBJ2-2, with D perhaps being TRBD1 or TRBD2 (5 bases each). CDR3 size: 17 residues. V was shortened by 1 base and J by 6 bases, with 19 bases between the two germline ends. Germline V CDR1 and CDR2: SGHKS, YYEKEE (reference sequence). Here the CDR3 DNA reads TGTGCCAGCAGCTTGAACAGGCTAGCATCAAAACCCGGGGAGCTGTTTTTT. Translating gives CASSLNRLASKPGELFF.

On this clonotype: A much larger clonotype is one base distant, so this may be a read error. The gene calls are TRBV29-1 and TRBJ1-1, with 10 bases aligning to TRBD1. The CDR3 loop spans 10 amino acids. Germline V CDR1 and CDR2: SQVTM, ANQGSEA. The CDR3, as DNA: TGCAGCTATGACAGGGGGCATGCTTCCTTT. This codes for CSYDRGHASF.

About this clonotype: Just one base apart from a much larger clone, this may be a read error. The V call is TRBV6-6, the J call TRBJ2-1; 8 positions match TRBD2. CDR3 size: 14 residues. Per the germline V gene, CDR1 is MNHNY and CDR2 is SVGAGI (reference sequence). Written as DNA, the CDR3 is TGTGTCAGCAGTTACGGGACTAGTGGCAATGAGCAGTTCTTC. Protein: CVSSYGTSGNEQFF.

About this clonotype itself: Germline is not matched at one junction end, which may reflect a read error. The chain links TRBV11-2 to TRBJ2-1; maybe TRBD2 (5 bases). The CDR3 consists of 16 residues. From germline, CDR1 is SGHAT and CDR2 FQNNGV. DNA of the CDR3: TGTGCCAGCAGGGATTACGGCGGGCGCTCCTACAATGAGCAGTTTTTC. Its protein is CASRDYGGRSYNEQFF.

A word on this clonotype: One end of the junction varies from germline; a read error may be responsible. The chain joins TRBV12-3 or TRBV12-4 to TRBJ2-1; 10 positions match TRBD1. The CDR3 has 12 residues. In DNA, the CDR3 is TGTGCCAGTCGTCGACCGGGACAGGGGCTCCGCTTC. Amino acids: CASRRPGQGLRF.

The chain has TRBV6-6 and TRBJ1-1; D possibly corresponds to TRBD1 (5 bases). CDR3 size: 16 residues. V was shortened by 2 bases and J by 2 bases, with 15 bases between the two germline ends. CDR1 is MNHNY and CDR2 is SVGAGI in the germline V gene (reference sequence). This CDR3 is CASSYRTSVGNTEAFF. CDR3 DNA: TGTGCCAGCAGTTACCGGACATCCGTAGGTAACACTGAAGCTTTCTTT.

Note on this clonotype: A much bigger clone sits one base away, suggesting this may be a read error. V is TRBV6-1 and J is TRBJ2-5; tentative D call: TRBD1 (5 bases). The germline gives CDR1 MNHNS, CDR2 SASEGT. The CDR3 length is 15 residues. V lost 6 bases to trimming and J lost 2 bases, with 16 bases between them. The CDR3 DNA is TGTGCCAGCAGGGTAACACAGGACAAACAAGAGACCCAGTACTTC. The encoded protein is CASRVTQDKQETQYF.

This clonotype was picked up a small number of times. This sequence joins TRBV14 and TRBJ2-5, with D perhaps matching TRBD2 (5 bases). CDR1 and CDR2 from the germline V gene are SGHDN and FVKESK. Trimming pared 5 bases from V and 2 bases from J, leaving 15 bases between. The CDR3 spans 15 residues. In DNA, the CDR3 is TGTGCCAGCAGCTCCAGCGGTACCTTACAAGAGACCCAGTACTTC. Its translation: CASSSSGTLQETQYF.